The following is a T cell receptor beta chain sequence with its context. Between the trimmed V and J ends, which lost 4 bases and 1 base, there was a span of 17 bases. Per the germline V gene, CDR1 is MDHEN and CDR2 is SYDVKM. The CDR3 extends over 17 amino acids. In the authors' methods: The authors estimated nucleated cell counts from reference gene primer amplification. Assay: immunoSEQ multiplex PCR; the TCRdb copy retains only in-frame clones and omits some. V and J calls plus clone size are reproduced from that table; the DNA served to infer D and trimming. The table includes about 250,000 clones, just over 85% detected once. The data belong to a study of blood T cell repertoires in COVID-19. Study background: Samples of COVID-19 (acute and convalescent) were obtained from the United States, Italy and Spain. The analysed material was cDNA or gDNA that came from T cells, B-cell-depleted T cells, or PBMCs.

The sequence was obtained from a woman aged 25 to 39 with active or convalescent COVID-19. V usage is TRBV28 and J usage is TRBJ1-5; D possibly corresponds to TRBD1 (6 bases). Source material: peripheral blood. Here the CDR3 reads CASSYPLQGKSNQPQHF. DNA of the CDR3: TGTGCCAGCAGTTATCCACTACAGGGTAAGAGCAATCAGCCCCAGCATTTT.